Reported below is one TCR beta chain. Its antigen is not identified. This record comes from a study of PD-L1 blockade in urothelial cancer. Looking at the study overall: At 6 weeks and at 3 weeks (second dose) after treatment start, blood was analyzed. When blood samples were assessed, the median T cell count was 141,255.

Study outcomes and limitations: Below-median TCR clonality that was measured in pretreatment blood predicted better survival.

After removal of 9 bases from V and 5 bases from J, the junction contained 9 bases not matched to a gene. This CDR3 region has 14 residues. The germline V gene encodes CDR1 SEHNR and CDR2 FQNEAQ (reference sequence). The method was immunoSEQ multiplex PCR; TCRdb's version includes in-frame clones alone and lacks a portion of them. Of approximately 110,000 clones listed, approximately 86% were seen once; the top ten hold around 2.4%. The starting material was PBMCs, obtained around atezolizumab (anti-PD-L1) treatment. The chain recombines TRBV7-9 with TRBJ2-5; 10 positions match TRBD2. This receptor was taken from a man aged 45-65 years with urothelial cancer. CDR3 region: CASSGAGGPETQYF. Written as DNA, the CDR3 is TGTGCCAGTTCTGGAGCGGGAGGGCCGGAGACCCAGTACTTC.